The TCR beta chain described here comes from a study of cytomegalovirus exposure and HLA in healthy donors. Concerning this clone itself: Its antigen is not identified.

Points from the study as a whole: Reports described diagnosis of cytomegalovirus status by the classifier as highly specific and sensitive. Certain indistinguishable V segments, among them TRBV6-2 and TRBV6-3, were excluded. Later examination showed HLA-associated TCR beta chains had greater clonal expansion than equally common others. With DRB1 most and HLA-C fewest, TCR association rates differed between HLA loci in a later analysis.

A multiplex PCR was run with 60 Vbeta primers and 13 Jbeta primers. Sequencing used immunoSEQ multiplex PCR; TCRdb keeps in-frame clones, though not all of them. The sample carries under 200,000 clones, around 68% recorded once. The germline gives CDR1 MNHNS, CDR2 SASEGT. This CDR3 has 14 residues. V was pared by 10 bases and J by 7 bases, with 20 bases between. Material: PBMCs. The receptor's source is a man in his forties or fifties in good health and CMV-seronegative. The rearrangement links TRBV6-1 to TRBJ1-5; unclear D gene. Here the CDR3 reads CATLLYPGWQPQHF. In nucleotides, the CDR3 is TGTGCCACCCTACTCTACCCCGGGTGGCAGCCCCAGCATTTT.